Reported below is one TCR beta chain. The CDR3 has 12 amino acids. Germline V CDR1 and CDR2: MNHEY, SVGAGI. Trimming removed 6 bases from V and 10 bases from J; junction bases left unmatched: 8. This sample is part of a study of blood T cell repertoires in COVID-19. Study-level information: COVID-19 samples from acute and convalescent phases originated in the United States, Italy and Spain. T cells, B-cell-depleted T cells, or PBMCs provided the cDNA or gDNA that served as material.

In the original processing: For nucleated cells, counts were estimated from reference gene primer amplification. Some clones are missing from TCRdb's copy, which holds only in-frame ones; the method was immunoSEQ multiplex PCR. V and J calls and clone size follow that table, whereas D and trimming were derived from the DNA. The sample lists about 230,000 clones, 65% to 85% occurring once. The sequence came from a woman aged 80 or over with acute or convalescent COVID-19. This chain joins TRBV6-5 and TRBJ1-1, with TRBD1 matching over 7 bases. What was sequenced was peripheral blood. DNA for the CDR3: TGTGCCAGCAGCCACCCAGAGGGGGCAGCTTTCTTT. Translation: CASSHPEGAAFF.